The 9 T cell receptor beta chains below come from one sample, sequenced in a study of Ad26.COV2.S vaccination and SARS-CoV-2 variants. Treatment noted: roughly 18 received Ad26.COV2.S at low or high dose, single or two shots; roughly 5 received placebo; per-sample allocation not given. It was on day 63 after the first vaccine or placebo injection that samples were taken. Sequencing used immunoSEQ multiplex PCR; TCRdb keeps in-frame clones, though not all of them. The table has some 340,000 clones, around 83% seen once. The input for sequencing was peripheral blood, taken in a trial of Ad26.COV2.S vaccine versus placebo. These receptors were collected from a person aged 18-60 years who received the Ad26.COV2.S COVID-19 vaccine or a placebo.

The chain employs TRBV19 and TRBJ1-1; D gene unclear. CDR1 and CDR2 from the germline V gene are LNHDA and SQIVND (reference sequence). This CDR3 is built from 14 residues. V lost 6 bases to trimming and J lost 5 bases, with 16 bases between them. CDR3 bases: TGTGCCAGTAGCCGCATAGAAGTAGGTACTGAAGCTTTCTTT. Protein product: CASSRIEVGTEAFF.

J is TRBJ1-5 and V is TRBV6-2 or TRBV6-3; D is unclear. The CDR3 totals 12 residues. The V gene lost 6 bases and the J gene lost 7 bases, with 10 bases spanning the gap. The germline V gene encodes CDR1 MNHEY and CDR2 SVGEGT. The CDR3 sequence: CASSPREQPQHF. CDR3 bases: TGTGCCAGCAGCCCCCGGGAGCAGCCCCAGCATTTT.

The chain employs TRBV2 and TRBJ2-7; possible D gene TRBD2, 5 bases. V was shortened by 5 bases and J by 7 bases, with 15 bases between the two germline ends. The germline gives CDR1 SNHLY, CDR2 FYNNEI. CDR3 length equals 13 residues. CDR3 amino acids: CASSPWVSGEQYF. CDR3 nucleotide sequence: TGTGCCAGCAGTCCTTGGGTGAGCGGAGAGCAGTACTTC.

The CDR3: CASSLVGISPLHF. CDR3 bases: TGTGCCAGCAGCTTAGTCGGGATTTCACCCCTCCACTTT. The chain has TRBV7-9 and TRBJ1-6, with unresolved D. CDR1 and CDR2 from the germline V gene are SEHNR and FQNEAQ (reference sequence). Deletions cut 1 base from V and 9 bases from J, with 7 bases between. The CDR3 has 13 residues.

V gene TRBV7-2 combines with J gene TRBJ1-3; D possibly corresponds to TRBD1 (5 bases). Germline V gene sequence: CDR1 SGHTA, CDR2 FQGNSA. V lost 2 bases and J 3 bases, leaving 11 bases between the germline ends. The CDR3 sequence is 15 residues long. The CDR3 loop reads CASSLNPGSGNTIYF. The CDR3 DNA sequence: TGTGCCAGCAGCTTAAACCCAGGGAGTGGAAACACCATATATTTT.

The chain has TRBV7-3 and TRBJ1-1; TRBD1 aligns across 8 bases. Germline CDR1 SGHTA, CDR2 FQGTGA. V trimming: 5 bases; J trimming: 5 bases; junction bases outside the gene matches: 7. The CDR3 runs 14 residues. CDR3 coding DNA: TGTGCCAGCAGCATCCAGGGGGCGAGGACTGAAGCTTTCTTT. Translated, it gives CASSIQGARTEAFF. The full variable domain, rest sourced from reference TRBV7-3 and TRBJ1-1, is GAGVSQTPSNKVTEKGKYVELRCDPISGHTALYWYRQSLGQGPEFLIYFQGTGAADDSGLPNDRFFAVRPEGSVSTLKIQRTERGDSAVYLCASSIQGARTEAFFGQGTRLTVV.

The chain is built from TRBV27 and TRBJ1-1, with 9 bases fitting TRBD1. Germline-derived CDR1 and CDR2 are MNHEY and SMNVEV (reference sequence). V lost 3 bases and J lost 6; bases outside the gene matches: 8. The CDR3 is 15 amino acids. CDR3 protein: CASSFRRDREAEAFF. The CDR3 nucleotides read TGTGCCAGCAGTTTTAGAAGGGACAGGGAGGCTGAAGCTTTCTTT.

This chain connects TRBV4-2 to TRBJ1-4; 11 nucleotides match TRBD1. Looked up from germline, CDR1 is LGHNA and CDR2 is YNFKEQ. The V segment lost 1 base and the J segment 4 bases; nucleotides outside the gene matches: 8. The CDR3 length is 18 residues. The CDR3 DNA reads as TGTGCCAGCAGCCAAGGACCGGGACAGGGGGTCAGTAATGAAAAACTGTTTTTT. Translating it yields CASSQGPGQGVSNEKLFF.

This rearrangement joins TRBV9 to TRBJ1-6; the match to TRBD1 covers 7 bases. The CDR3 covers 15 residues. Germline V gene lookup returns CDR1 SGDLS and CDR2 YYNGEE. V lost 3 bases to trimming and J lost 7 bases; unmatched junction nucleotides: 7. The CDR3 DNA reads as TGTGCCAGCAGCGCTATGGGGACAGCCAATTCACCCCTCCACTTT. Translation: CASSAMGTANSPLHF.